The present T cell receptor beta chain was sequenced within a study of T cell clones after liver transplantation. Looking at the study overall: Three of the eight recipients were HCV-positive; the rest had non-autoimmune, non-viral transplant indications.

This clone was detected only once. The antigen remains undetermined. CDR3 length: 16 amino acids. V lost 2 bases to trimming and J lost 6 bases; unmatched junction nucleotides: 7. Germline V lookup: CDR1 LGHNA, CDR2 YSLEER. Some clones are missing from TCRdb's copy, which holds only in-frame ones; the method was immunoSEQ multiplex PCR. The profile shows roughly 120,000 clones, about nine tenths of them singletons. Overall study findings and caveats: Rather than being deleted, graft donor-reactive T cells may have moved into the graft.

This clonotype originated in a human patient who received a liver transplant. Some T cells may be transferred from the graft donor. The material was CD4+ T cells from blood, obtained 12 months after liver transplant. The V gene is TRBV4-3, the J gene TRBJ2-4; 10 nucleotides agree with TRBD1. CDR3 nucleotide sequence: TGCGCCAGCAGCCAACTGGGACAGGGGAAATCAAACATTCAGTACTTC. Translation gives CASSQLGQGKSNIQYF.